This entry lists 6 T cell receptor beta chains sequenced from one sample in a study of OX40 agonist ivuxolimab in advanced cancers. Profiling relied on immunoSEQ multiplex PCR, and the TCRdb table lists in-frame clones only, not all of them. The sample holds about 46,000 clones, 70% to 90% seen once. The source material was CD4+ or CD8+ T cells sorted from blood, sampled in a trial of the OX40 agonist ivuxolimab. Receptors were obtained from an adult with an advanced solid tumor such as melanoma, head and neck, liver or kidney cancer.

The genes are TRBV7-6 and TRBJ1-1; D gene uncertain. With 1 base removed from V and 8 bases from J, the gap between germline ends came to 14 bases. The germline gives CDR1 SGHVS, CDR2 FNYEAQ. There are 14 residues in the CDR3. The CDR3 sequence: CASSLGGARSEAFF. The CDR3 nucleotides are TGTGCCAGCAGCTTAGGGGGAGCCCGGTCGGAAGCTTTCTTT. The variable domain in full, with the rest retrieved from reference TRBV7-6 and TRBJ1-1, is GAGVSQSPRYKVTKRGQDVALRCDPISGHVSLYWYRQALGQGPEFLTYFNYEAQQDKSGLPNDRFSAERPEGSISTLTIQRTEQRDSAMYRCASSLGGARSEAFFGQGTRLTVV.

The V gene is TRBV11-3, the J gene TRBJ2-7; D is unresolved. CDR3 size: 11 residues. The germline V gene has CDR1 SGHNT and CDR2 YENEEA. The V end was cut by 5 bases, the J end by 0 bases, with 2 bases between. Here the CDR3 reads CASSASYEQYF. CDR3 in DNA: TGTGCCAGCAGCGCCTCCTACGAGCAGTACTTC.

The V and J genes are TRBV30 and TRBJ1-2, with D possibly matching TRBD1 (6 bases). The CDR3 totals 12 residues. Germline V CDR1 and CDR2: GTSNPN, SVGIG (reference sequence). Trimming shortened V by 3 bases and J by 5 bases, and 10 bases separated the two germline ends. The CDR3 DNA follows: TGTGCCTGGAGCGGGGGCATATATGGCTACACCTTC. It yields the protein CAWSGGIYGYTF. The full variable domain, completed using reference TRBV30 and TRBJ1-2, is SQTIHQWPATLVQPVGSPLSLECTVEGTSNPNLYWYRQAAGRGLQLLFYSVGIGQISSEVPQNLSASRPQDRQFILSSKKLLLSDSGFYLCAWSGGIYGYTFGSGTRLTVV.

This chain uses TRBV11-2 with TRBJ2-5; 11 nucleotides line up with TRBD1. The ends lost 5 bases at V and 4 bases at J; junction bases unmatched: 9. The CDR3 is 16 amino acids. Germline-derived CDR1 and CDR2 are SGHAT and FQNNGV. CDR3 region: CASSPSVGTGGETQYF. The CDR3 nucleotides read TGTGCCAGCAGCCCTAGCGTGGGGACAGGGGGAGAGACCCAGTACTTC.

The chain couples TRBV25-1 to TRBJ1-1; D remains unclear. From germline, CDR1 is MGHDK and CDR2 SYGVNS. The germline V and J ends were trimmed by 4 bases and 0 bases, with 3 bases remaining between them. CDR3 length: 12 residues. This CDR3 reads CASSVLNTEAFF. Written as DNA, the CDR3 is TGTGCCAGCAGTGTCCTGAACACTGAAGCTTTCTTT.

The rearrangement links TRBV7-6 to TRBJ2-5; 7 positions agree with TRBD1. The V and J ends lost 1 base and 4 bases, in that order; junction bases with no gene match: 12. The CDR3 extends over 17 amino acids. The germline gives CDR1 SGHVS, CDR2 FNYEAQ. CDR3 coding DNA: TGTGCCAGCAGCTTAGTTACAGGGGCGGCCCCGGGAGAGACCCAGTACTTC. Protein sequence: CASSLVTGAAPGETQYF.